Here is one TCR beta chain with its context. Only one count was recorded for this clonotype. The specificity of this receptor is unknown. No base quality values were provided; no much bigger clone lies one nucleotide off. These data come from a study of human T cells and chemical hapten exposure (dated by TCRdb to the early 2020s). Regarding the complete study: For sensitization, 2% DPC in acetone was applied to a roughly 2 cm by roughly 2 cm area of upper inner arm skin. For TCR sequencing, blood came from 25 to 35 alopecia patients at anywhere from one to four time points (pre-sensitization, 2, 6 and 24 weeks). Patch tests used Finn chambers with 0.01% DPC on the upper back, scored after 6 days by International Contact Dermatitis Research Group standards. In alopecia patients, the study followed how the peripheral blood TCR repertoire changed in vivo over primary and secondary sensitization to diphenylcyclopropenone (DPC), a hapten. Libraries were combined into a pool for sequencing, and differences in TCR yield between samples came mainly from small differences in library volumes within the pool. Weekly therapeutic DPC doses were additionally applied to the scalp of patients throughout the roughly 24-week study period. Alopecia areata with under or over 50% scalp involvement, alopecia totalis and alopecia universalis were represented in the patient cohort, which was mostly female. Blood samples were taken from patients before sensitization (week 0) and at 2, 6 and about 24 weeks after DPC sensitization.

Here is what the overall study found, with its caveats: The number of PT1 expanded TCRs positively correlated with patch test score, significant at thresholds 8, 16 and 32 but not 4. No change with DPC sensitization was found in the number of TCRs above 1 in 1000 frequency, and no evidence of global repertoire structure alterations was found. After repeated subsampling, the strength of the expansion versus patch-test correlation and the threshold at which it became significant changed. Expanded TCRs formed significantly more large CDR3 similarity clusters than pre-sensitization or healthy control sets, consistent with antigen-driven responses. Because every patient had alopecia, a presumed autoimmune disease, the patients' immune response might differ from that of healthy individuals.

Here V drops 6 bases and J drops 0 bases, and the junction holds 12 bases not matched to any gene. The CDR3 measures 16 amino acids from cysteine to phenylalanine. Only CDR3 DNA is held: 48 bases, read in frame from base 1. CDR1 is given as DFQATT and CDR2 as SNEGSKA, both from the germline V gene (reference sequence). The time point label, read with the paper, signifies: patch test 3, about 24 weeks after DPC sensitization. This sample's treatment or condition label indicates: therapeutic diphenylcyclopropenone sensitization with weekly scalp DPC. At every patch-test visit, the blood draw took place before the patch test was put on. Patients were eligible if aged 18 to 70, diagnosed with alopecia and judged suitable for DPC therapy, and pregnant patients were excluded. Total RNA was extracted from unfractionated whole blood that had been collected in Tempus Blood RNA tubes. Library prep was done by RACE. These reads were obtained on a NextSeq 500. Library preparation attached unique molecular identifiers to individual cDNA molecules for quantitative, reproducible TCR counting. Both TCR alpha and TCR beta chains were sequenced from each blood RNA sample. Per the authors' processing: The median number of TCRs per sample was 90,000 to 100,000, ranging from 23,224 to 690,600. The Decombinator software suite was used to annotate V, J and CDR3 in the TCR reads. Every sample was subsampled to the same number of TCRs (28,000) for the PS versus PT1 abundance plots. Expanded TCRs were defined as absent before sensitization and observed at least eight times at the 2-week time point. The public sequencing data were trimmed at Q25 with fastp and processed into clonotypes with MiXCR by TCRdb, which kept only in-frame beta chains. Each record represents a unique CDR3 protein, reported with the most common genes and DNA among its rows. TCRdb's processing, not the study's, gives the V and J calls here. Across this sample there are more than 150,000 distinct CDR3 sequences, with roughly a quarter seen only once. The ten largest clonotypes hold 2.5% of the sample.

This receptor was obtained from a woman between 35 and 50 years old with alopecia areata. Some clones in this sample may be carry-over from other donors' samples. The chain joins TRBV20-1 to TRBJ2-5; 8 central nucleotides agree with TRBD2. Sequences were derived from whole blood, sampled in connection with sensitization to the hapten diphenylcyclopropenone (DPC). The bases read TGCAGTGCCCCCACCATAGCGGGACGCAACCAAGAGACCCAGTACTTC. It translates to CSAPTIAGRNQETQYF.